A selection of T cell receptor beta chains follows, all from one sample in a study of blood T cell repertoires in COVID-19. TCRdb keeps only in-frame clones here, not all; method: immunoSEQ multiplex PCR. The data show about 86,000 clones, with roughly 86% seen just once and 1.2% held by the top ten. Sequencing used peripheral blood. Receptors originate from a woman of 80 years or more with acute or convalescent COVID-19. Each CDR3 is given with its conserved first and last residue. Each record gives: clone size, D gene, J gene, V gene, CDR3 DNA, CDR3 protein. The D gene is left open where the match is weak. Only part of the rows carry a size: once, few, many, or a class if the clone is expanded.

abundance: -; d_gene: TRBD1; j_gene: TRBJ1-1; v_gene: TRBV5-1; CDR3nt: TGCGCCAGCAGCCCAGGGACAGGGGTTGAAGCTTTCTTT; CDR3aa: CASSPGTGVEAFF
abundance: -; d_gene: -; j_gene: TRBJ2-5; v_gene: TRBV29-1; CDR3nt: TGCAGCGTTGAGCGATCGGGGGAGACCCAGTACTTC; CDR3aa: CSVERSGETQYF
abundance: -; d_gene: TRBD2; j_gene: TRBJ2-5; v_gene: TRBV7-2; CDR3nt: TGTGCCAGCAGCTCACGACTAGCGGGTTCTACCCAGTACTTC; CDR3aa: CASSSRLAGSTQYF
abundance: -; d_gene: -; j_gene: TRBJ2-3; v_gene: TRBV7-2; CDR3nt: TGTGCCAGCAGCGAAGGGGCTAGCGCTACGCAGTATTTT; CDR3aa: CASSEGASATQYF
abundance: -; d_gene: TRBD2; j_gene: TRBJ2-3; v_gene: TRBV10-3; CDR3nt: TGTGCCATCAGGCGGGAGGTGGGCACAGATACGCAGTATTTT; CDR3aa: CAIRREVGTDTQYF
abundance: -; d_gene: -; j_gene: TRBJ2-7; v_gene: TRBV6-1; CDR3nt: TGTGCCAGCAGTGAAGCGGGAGGGGGAACCGAGCAGTACTTC; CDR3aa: CASSEAGGGTEQYF
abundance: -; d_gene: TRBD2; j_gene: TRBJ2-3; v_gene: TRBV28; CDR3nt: TGTGCCAGCAGTTTGACTAGCGGTACCCCTAGCACAGATACGCAGTATTTT; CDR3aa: CASSLTSGTPSTDTQYF
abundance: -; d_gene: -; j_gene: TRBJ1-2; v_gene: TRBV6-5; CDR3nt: TGTGCCAGCAGTACATTCGACACAGTACCGCTCTTC; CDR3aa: CASSTFDTVPLF
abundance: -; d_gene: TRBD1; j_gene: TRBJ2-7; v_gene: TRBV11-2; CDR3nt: TGTGCCAGCACCTCCTCGGACGGACAGGTCCCCTACGAGCAGTACTTC; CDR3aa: CASTSSDGQVPYEQYF
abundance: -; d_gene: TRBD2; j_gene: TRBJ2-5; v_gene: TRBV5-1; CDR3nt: TGCGCCAGCAGCTTGGAACTAGCGGGAGGGCCGGGAGAGACCCAGTACTTC; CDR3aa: CASSLELAGGPGETQYF
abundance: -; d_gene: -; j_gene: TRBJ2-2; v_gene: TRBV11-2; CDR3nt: TGTGCCAGCAGCTTAGGCCCAGGGAAGGCGAACACCGGGGAGCTGTTTTTT; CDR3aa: CASSLGPGKANTGELFF
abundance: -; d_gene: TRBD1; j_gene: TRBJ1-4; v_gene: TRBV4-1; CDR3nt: TGCGCCAGCAGCCAAGATCGGGGACAGGGGAGGGAAAAACTGTTTTTT; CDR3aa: CASSQDRGQGREKLFF
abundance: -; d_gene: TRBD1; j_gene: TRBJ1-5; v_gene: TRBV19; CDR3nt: TGTGCCAGTACTTACCAAACAGGGGGCTCTAGCAATCAGCCCCAGCATTTT; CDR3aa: CASTYQTGGSSNQPQHF
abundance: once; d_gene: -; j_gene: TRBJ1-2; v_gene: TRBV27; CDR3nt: TGTGCCAGCAGTCCCGGACAGTCGGGGAGCTACACCTTC; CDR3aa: CASSPGQSGSYTF
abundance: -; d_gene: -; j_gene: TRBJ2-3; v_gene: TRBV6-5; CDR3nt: TGTGCCAGCACGCCCCAACGCGCCAGCACAGATACGCAGTATTTT; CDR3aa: CASTPQRASTDTQYF
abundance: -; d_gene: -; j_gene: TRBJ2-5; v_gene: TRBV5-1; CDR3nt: TGCGCCAGCAGCTTGGAGGGGCCAGAGACCCAGTACTTC; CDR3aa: CASSLEGPETQYF
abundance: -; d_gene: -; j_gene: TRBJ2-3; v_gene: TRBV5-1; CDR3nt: TGCGCCAGCAAATCAAGGACAACCAGCACAGATACGCAGTATTTT; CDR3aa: CASKSRTTSTDTQYF
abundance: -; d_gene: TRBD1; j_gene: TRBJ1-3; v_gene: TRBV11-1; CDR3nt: TGTGCCAGCAGCGAGAGGACAGGTACCGGAAACACCATATATTTT; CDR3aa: CASSERTGTGNTIYF
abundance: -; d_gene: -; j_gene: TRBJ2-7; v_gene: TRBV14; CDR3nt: TGTGCCAGCAGCCGCACGGGAGACTTCTACGAGCAGTACTTC; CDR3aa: CASSRTGDFYEQYF
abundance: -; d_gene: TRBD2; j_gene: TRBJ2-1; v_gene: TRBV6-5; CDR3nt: TGTGCCAGCGCCACTAGCGGGACCTCCTACAATGAGCAGTTCTTC; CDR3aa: CASATSGTSYNEQFF
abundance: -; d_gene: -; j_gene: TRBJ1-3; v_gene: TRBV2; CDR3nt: TGTGCCAGCAGAACTCTGATCTCTGGAAACACCATATATTTT; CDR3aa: CASRTLISGNTIYF
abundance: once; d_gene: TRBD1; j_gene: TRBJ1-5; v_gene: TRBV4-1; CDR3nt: TGCGCCAGCAGCCCCCCGGCCGTAGGACAGGGTGATCAGCCCCAGCATTTT; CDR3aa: CASSPPAVGQGDQPQHF
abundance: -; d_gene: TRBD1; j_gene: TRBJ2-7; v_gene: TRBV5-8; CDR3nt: TGTGCCAGCAGCTTTGGGACAGACTACGAGCAGTACTTC; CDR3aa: CASSFGTDYEQYF
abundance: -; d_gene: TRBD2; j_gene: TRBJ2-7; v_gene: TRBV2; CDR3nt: TGTGCCAGTTGGGGGGGGAACGAGCAGTACTTC; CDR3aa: CASWGGNEQYF
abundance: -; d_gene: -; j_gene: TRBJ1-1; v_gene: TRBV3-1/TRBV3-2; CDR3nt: TGTGCCAGCAGCCAAGATGCGGGAGGGGGCACTGAAGCTTTCTTT; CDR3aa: CASSQDAGGGTEAFF
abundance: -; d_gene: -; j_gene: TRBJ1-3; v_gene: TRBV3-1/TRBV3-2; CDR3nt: TGTGCCAGCAGCCCAAGCAGGGCTGGAAACACCATATATTTT; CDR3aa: CASSPSRAGNTIYF
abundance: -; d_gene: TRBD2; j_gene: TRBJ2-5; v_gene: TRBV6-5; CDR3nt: TGTGCCAGCACTAATAGCGGGGGGGCCTCGGAGACCCAGTACTTC; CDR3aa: CASTNSGGASETQYF
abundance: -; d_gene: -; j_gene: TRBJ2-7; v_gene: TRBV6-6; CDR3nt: TGTGCCAGCAATCGGGCAGATTATTACGAGCAGTACTTC; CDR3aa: CASNRADYYEQYF
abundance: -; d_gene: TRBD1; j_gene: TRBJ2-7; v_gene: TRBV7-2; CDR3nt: TGTGCCAGCAGCTTAGTCGGGACAGGGGCCTACGAGCAGTACTTC; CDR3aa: CASSLVGTGAYEQYF
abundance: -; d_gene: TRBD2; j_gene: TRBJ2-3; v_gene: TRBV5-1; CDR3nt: TGCGCCAGCAGCTTGGAACCTAGCGGGGGGCAACGCACAGATACGCAGTATTTT; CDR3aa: CASSLEPSGGQRTDTQYF
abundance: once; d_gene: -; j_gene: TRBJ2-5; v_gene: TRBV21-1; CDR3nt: TGTGCCAGCAGCAAAGAGGCACTAGCGGCCTTAGAGACCCAGTACTTC; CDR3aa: CASSKEALAALETQYF